The 5 T cell receptor beta chains presented below share a single source sample, sequenced in a study of STAT3 mutations in large granular lymphocyte leukemia (dated by TCRdb to the late 2010s). Results the study describes overall, beyond this receptor: At least one immunodominant TCRbeta clonotype was identified in every T-LGLL patient, and multiple immunodominant subclonotypes were identified in about half of the T-LGLL patients.

Preparation of the library involved the immunoSEQ multiplex PCR assay. TCRdb holds this immuneACCESS table with in-frame rearrangements only. Some clones are missing; in checked studies, unresolved V genes explain under half, and the rest has no known cause. The sample contains 5,000 to 7,000 clones, roughly 94% of them found a single time. Of the sample, around 33% falls within the top ten clones. The antigens of these receptors remain unknown. Sample: peripheral blood mononuclear cells. Receptors were obtained from a man in his sixties with T-cell large granular lymphocyte leukemia. Some clones in this sample may be carry-over from other donors' samples. The age is the age at diagnosis.

The J gene is TRBJ2-7, the V gene TRBV25-1; a possible D gene is TRBD1 (5 bases). The CDR3 is 11 residues long. V was clipped by 4 bases and J by 7 bases, with 8 bases between them. The germline gives CDR1 MGHDK, CDR2 SYGVNS. The CDR3 bases are TGTGCCAGCAGTGCAGGGTGGGAGCAGTACTTC. Its protein product is CASSAGWEQYF.

The rearrangement links TRBV7-9 to TRBJ2-3, with 10 bases fitting TRBD2. Trimming at V came to 1 base and at J to 10 bases, leaving 11 bases not matched to a gene. The CDR3 runs to 16 residues. CDR1 and CDR2 (germline): SEHNR, FQNEAQ (reference sequence). CDR3 sequence (DNA): TGTGCCAGCAGCTTAGGGGCCCTAGCGGGAGATGCGGCGCAGTATTTT. This gives the protein CASSLGALAGDAAQYF. Drawing the rest from reference TRBV7-9 and TRBJ2-3, the complete variable domain is DTGVSQNPRHKITKRGQNVTFRCDPISEHNRLYWYRQTLGQGPEFLTYFQNEAQLEKSRLLSDRFSAERPKGSFSTLEIQRTEQGDSAMYLCASSLGALAGDAAQYFGPGTRLTVL.

The V and J genes are TRBV5-1 and TRBJ2-3, with 12 positions matching TRBD2. From germline, CDR1 is SGHRS and CDR2 YFSETQ. The CDR3 length is 16 residues. J gave up 1 base and V 5 bases, and 5 bases lay outside the gene matches. The CDR3 region is CASRPRTSGGTDTQYF. CDR3 nucleotides: TGCGCCAGCAGACCTAGGACTAGCGGGGGCACAGATACGCAGTATTTT.

The genes are TRBV5-5 and TRBJ1-5; D perhaps matches TRBD1 (5 bases). V was clipped by 0 bases and J by 7 bases, with 8 bases between them. Per germline, CDR1 SGHKS and CDR2 YYEKEE (reference sequence). The CDR3 runs 13 residues. As DNA, the CDR3 is TGTGCCAGCAGCTTGGGGACATTACAGCCCCAGCATTTT. Amino acids: CASSLGTLQPQHF.

This rearrangement joins TRBV5-6 to TRBJ2-1; no clear D. Trimming shortened V by 1 base and J by 10 bases, and 6 bases separated the two germline ends. Germline CDR1 and CDR2: SGHDT and YYEEEE. The CDR3 sequence is 11 residues long. CDR3 nucleotides: TGTGCCAGCAGCTTGATGAGGGAGCAGTTCTTC. Translated, it gives CASSLMREQFF.